A single sample is the source of the 27 T cell receptor beta chains below, sequenced in a study of T-cell reconstitution after alpha-beta-depleted transplantation in children. Library preparation (for TCRbeta) was performed with unique molecular identifiers. TCRdb re-analysed the PCR reads in MiXCR, keeping a single row per CDR3 protein. The data contain 300,000 to 400,000 distinct CDR3 sequences, roughly 15% of them singletons. Here the sequenced sample was PBMCs, taken from the stem cell graft. The receptors derive from a human donor who donated a stem cell graft to a child with Fanconi anemia.

A note on this clonotype: With a much larger clone just one base away, this may be a read error. The V gene is TRBV7-9, the J gene TRBJ2-1; the D is unclear. The germline gives CDR1 SEHNR, CDR2 FQNEAQ (reference sequence). The CDR3 has 11 residues. The CDR3 protein is CSSSFGNEQFF. The CDR3 nucleotides read TGTTCCAGCAGCTTCGGGAATGAGCAGTTCTTC.

The chain joins TRBV20-1 to TRBJ2-7, with D perhaps TRBD1 (8 bases). V was shortened by 4 bases and J by 6 bases, with 16 bases between the two germline ends. CDR3 length: 13 residues. Per germline, CDR1 DFQATT and CDR2 SNEGSKA (reference sequence). CDR3 nucleotide sequence: TGCAGTGCTACAGACAGGGGAGGGATCGAGCAGTACGTC. Translated: CSATDRGGIEQYV.

The genes are TRBV7-2 and TRBJ1-1; tentative D call: TRBD1 (5 bases). Trimming removed 5 bases at V and 5 bases at J, with 18 bases between. The CDR3 totals 15 residues. CDR1 SGHTA and CDR2 FQGNSA come from the germline V gene. CDR3 sequence (DNA): TGTGCCAGCAGCCCCTGGGGGGGTAGGAGGACTGAAGCTTTCTTT. Translated: CASSPWGGRRTEAFF.

This clonotype was detected only a few times. The rearrangement uses TRBV2 and TRBJ2-3; D assignment may be TRBD1 or TRBD2 (6 bases each). The CDR3 runs 13 residues. Germline V gene lookup returns CDR1 SNHLY and CDR2 FYNNEI. Trimming took off 10 bases at V and 9 bases at J, with 20 bases between the two ends. As DNA, the CDR3 is TGTGCCACCTCTGGGCTAGCGACAGGCACGCAGTATTTT. Encoded protein: CATSGLATGTQYF.

This rearrangement joins TRBV6-1 to TRBJ1-3; D unclear. Trimming removed 6 bases at V and 0 bases at J, with 12 bases between. The CDR3 is 15 residues long. Germline CDR1 reads MNHNS; CDR2 reads SASEGT. The CDR3 DNA follows: TGTGCCAGCAGCCCGTACCTAAACTCTGGAAACACCATATATTTT. As protein: CASSPYLNSGNTIYF.

There are a few counts of this clonotype. The genes are TRBV7-3 and TRBJ1-6; perhaps TRBD1 as D (6 bases). Germline assignment: CDR1 SGHTA and CDR2 FQGTGA. V was pared by 2 bases and J by 5 bases, with 7 bases between. The CDR3 spans 14 residues. The CDR3 DNA is TGTGCCAGCAGCTTACAGGGGAATAATTCACCCCTCCACTTT. Translating gives CASSLQGNNSPLHF.

Only a few counts were recorded for this clonotype. This chain connects TRBV11-2 to TRBJ2-5; unclear D gene. V was pared by 5 bases and J by 4 bases, with 11 bases between. There are 13 residues in the CDR3. Per germline, CDR1 SGHAT and CDR2 FQNNGV. The CDR3 nucleotides are TGTGCCAGCAGCAGAGAGGAGCGAGAGACCCAGTACTTC. Translation: CASSREERETQYF.

Of note for this clonotype: A read error may explain this, as a much larger clone is one base away. This rearrangement joins TRBV6-1 to TRBJ1-5; no clear D gene. Germline CDR1 MNHNS, CDR2 SASEGT. CDR3 length: 13 residues. The CDR3 DNA is TGTGCCAGAAGTGTGGGGAAAGGGCAGCCCCAGCATTTT. It specifies CARSVGKGQPQHF.

The genes are TRBV12-3 or TRBV12-4 and TRBJ2-3, with TRBD2 as a possible D gene (7 bases). Trimming pared 5 bases from V and 9 bases from J, leaving 15 bases between. There are 13 residues in the CDR3. CDR3 sequence reads: CASSAGEGVTQYF. The CDR3, as DNA: TGTGCCAGCAGTGCGGGAGAGGGGGTGACGCAGTATTTT.

The V and J genes are TRBV12-3 or TRBV12-4 and TRBJ2-2; D gene ambiguous. V lost 3 bases and J lost 3, with 8 bases in between. The CDR3 has 14 amino acids. The CDR3 DNA sequence: TGTGCCAGCAGTTTCGCAGGAGACACCGGGGAGCTGTTTTTT. Translation: CASSFAGDTGELFF.

This clonotype was seen at least ten times. V gene TRBV5-5 combines with J gene TRBJ1-1; 8 bases match TRBD1. CDR1 is SGHKS and CDR2 is YYEKEE in the germline V gene (reference sequence). CDR3 size: 17 residues. The trim removed 5 bases at V and 4 bases at J, leaving 16 bases unmatched. This CDR3 reads CASSLQGARVIGTEAFF. The CDR3, as DNA: TGTGCCAGCAGTCTTCAGGGGGCGAGGGTGATCGGCACTGAAGCTTTCTTT.

The V gene is TRBV28, the J gene TRBJ1-1, with D unclear. V was pared by 7 bases and J by 3 bases, with 15 bases between. Germline CDR1 is MDHEN and CDR2 is SYDVKM. CDR3 size: 14 residues. This chain's CDR3 is CASTSLKWDTEAFF. The CDR3 DNA reads TGTGCCAGCACGTCATTAAAGTGGGACACTGAAGCTTTCTTT.

The CDR3 reads CAWTRDLDEKLFF. CDR3 in DNA: TGTGCCTGGACTCGGGACTTGGACGAAAAACTGTTTTTT. V usage is TRBV30 and J usage is TRBJ1-4; D may be TRBD1 (5 bases). The CDR3 is made up of 13 amino acids. Trimming pared 4 bases from V and 8 bases from J, leaving 14 bases between. Germline V gene lookup returns CDR1 GTSNPN and CDR2 SVGIG (reference sequence).

This clonotype has just a few counts. The rearrangement uses TRBV7-2 and TRBJ2-3; unclear D gene. CDR3 length equals 15 residues. CDR1 and CDR2 (germline): SGHTA, FQGNSA. V was pared by 3 bases and J by 2 bases, with 12 bases between. The CDR3 DNA sequence: TGTGCCAGCAGCTTGGTAAAAACACTCACAGATACGCAGTATTTT. As protein: CASSLVKTLTDTQYF.

Points on this clonotype: A much larger clonotype is one base distant, so this may be a read error. This chain connects TRBV18 to TRBJ2-1; no clear D. CDR1 and CDR2 from the germline V gene are KGHSH and LQKENI. There are 13 residues in the CDR3. Here the CDR3 reads CGSSPGARNEQFF. In nucleotides, the CDR3 is TGTGGCAGCTCACCAGGCGCCAGGAATGAGCAGTTCTTC.

Many counts were recorded for this clonotype. The genes are TRBV29-1 and TRBJ2-3, with TRBD1 as a possible D gene (5 bases). The CDR3 totals 12 residues. The V gene's germline CDR1 is SQVTM and CDR2 ANQGSEA. The germline V and J ends were trimmed by 7 bases and 3 bases, with 11 bases remaining between them. The CDR3 reads CSEGSETDTQYF. CDR3 DNA sequence: TGCAGCGAGGGGTCCGAAACAGATACGCAGTATTTT.

This clonotype turned up a few times. CDR3 protein: CASRLNSGGAGNEQFF. CDR3 nucleotide sequence: TGTGCCAGCAGACTTAACAGCGGGGGGGCCGGCAATGAGCAGTTCTTC. The chain recombines TRBV27 with TRBJ2-1; TRBD2 agrees at 10 bases. The trim removed 6 bases at V and 6 bases at J, leaving 11 bases unmatched. CDR3 size: 16 residues. CDR1 and CDR2 from the germline V gene are MNHEY and SMNVEV (reference sequence).

A few counts support this clonotype. V and J are TRBV29-1 and TRBJ2-7, with D maybe TRBD2 (6 bases). CDR1 SQVTM and CDR2 ANQGSEA come from the germline V gene. The CDR3 has 13 amino acids. The V and J ends lost 4 bases and 2 bases respectively, with 12 bases between them. Here the CDR3 reads CSVGRGRTYEQYF. CDR3 nucleotide sequence: TGCAGCGTTGGCCGGGGGAGGACCTACGAGCAGTACTTC.

This clonotype turned up a few times. The V gene is TRBV11-2, the J gene TRBJ2-2; D gene ambiguous. The CDR3 length is 13 residues. V lost 4 bases, J lost 13 bases, and 16 bases lay in between. Germline-derived CDR1 and CDR2 are SGHAT and FQNNGV. The chain's CDR3 is CASSSLRSDGLFF. The CDR3 DNA follows: TGTGCCAGCAGCTCCCTTCGAAGCGATGGGCTGTTTTTT.

This clonotype has just a few counts. The gene calls are TRBV20-1 and TRBJ2-3, with D tentatively TRBD1 (5 bases). CDR3 length: 14 amino acids. Germline assignment: CDR1 DFQATT and CDR2 SNEGSKA (reference sequence). V was clipped by 3 bases and J by 0 bases, with 10 bases between them. The CDR3 DNA is TGCAGTGCTAGGCGCAGGGCTAGCACAGATACGCAGTATTTT. Amino acids: CSARRRASTDTQYF.

The rearrangement links TRBV4-2 to TRBJ2-1; 8 bases match TRBD2. V dropped 2 bases and J dropped 4; count of bases not matched to a gene: 13. Germline values: CDR1 LGHNA, CDR2 YNFKEQ. This CDR3 has 18 amino acids. CDR3 nucleotides: TGTGCCAGCAGCCAAATAGAAGGCGGGGGGATTTTTTACAATGAGCAGTTCTTC. Residues: CASSQIEGGGIFYNEQFF.

This sequence joins TRBV12-3 or TRBV12-4 and TRBJ1-5; D possibly corresponds to TRBD1 (5 bases). This CDR3 is 16 amino acids long. V lost 7 bases and J lost 0, with 16 bases in between. CDR3 residues: CASTLGALDSNQPQHF. The CDR3 coding sequence is TGTGCCAGCACCCTTGGGGCCCTCGATAGCAATCAGCCCCAGCATTTT.

In its sample, this clonotype was seen a few times. The V and J genes are TRBV29-1 and TRBJ1-1; D is perhaps TRBD1 (6 bases). Germline V gene sequence: CDR1 SQVTM, CDR2 ANQGSEA. V gave up 7 bases and J gave up 4 bases, with 19 bases separating them. CDR3 length: 14 residues. The CDR3 sequence: CSGSTGLWSTEAFF. CDR3 coding DNA: TGCAGCGGGTCAACAGGGCTGTGGAGCACTGAAGCTTTCTTT. Full variable domain (rest looked up from reference TRBV29-1 and TRBJ1-1): SAVISQKPSRDICQRGTSLTIQCQVDSQVTMMFWYRQQPGQSLTLIATANQGSEATYESGFVIDKFPISRPNLTFSTLTVSNMSPEDSSIYLCSGSTGLWSTEAFFGQGTRLTVV.

This clonotype was detected ten times or more. The rearrangement links TRBV5-4 to TRBJ1-4; 11 nucleotides match TRBD1. CDR1 is SGHNT, CDR2 YYREEE, per germline (reference sequence). J gave up 7 bases and V 6 bases, and 5 bases lay outside the gene matches. CDR3 length: 14 residues. The CDR3 DNA reads TGTGCCAGCACCTCGGACAGGGGGCCTGAAAAACTGTTTTTT. Translation: CASTSDRGPEKLFF.

This clonotype was seen ten or more times. The CDR3 DNA follows: TGTGCCAGCAGCGGGGGGGACAGGGGCGGATACACCTTC. Its protein product is CASSGGDRGGYTF. The chain recombines TRBV11-2 with TRBJ1-2; TRBD1 matches at 10 bases. CDR3 length: 13 residues. V gave up 5 bases and J gave up 11 bases; unmatched junction bases: 8. In germline, CDR1 is SGHAT, CDR2 FQNNGV.

This sequence joins TRBV3-1 and TRBJ1-2; D uncertain. The CDR3 runs 14 residues. Germline CDR1 reads LGHDT; CDR2 reads YNNKEL (reference sequence). V was cut by 0 bases and J by 8 bases, with 13 bases left in between. The CDR3 here is CASSQDIASQGYTF. CDR3 DNA: TGTGCCAGCAGCCAAGATATAGCATCACAAGGCTACACCTTC. Combining the CDR3 with reference TRBV3-1 and TRBJ1-2 gives the whole variable domain DTAVSQTPKYLVTQMGNDKSIKCEQNLGHDTMYWYKQDSKKFLKIMFSYNNKELIINETVPNRFSPKSPDKAHLNLHINSLELGDSAVYFCASSQDIASQGYTFGSGTRLTVV.

This clonotype was detected a few times. The chain recombines TRBV27 with TRBJ1-2, with D possibly TRBD1 on 6 matching bases. Germline CDR1 MNHEY, CDR2 SMNVEV (reference sequence). The ends were cut back, 0 bases at V and 1 base at J, with 12 bases in the middle. CDR3 length: 16 amino acids. CDR3 DNA: TGTGCCAGCAGTTTATCTGCGGGGGCGTTTAACTATGGCTACACCTTC. It codes for CASSLSAGAFNYGYTF.